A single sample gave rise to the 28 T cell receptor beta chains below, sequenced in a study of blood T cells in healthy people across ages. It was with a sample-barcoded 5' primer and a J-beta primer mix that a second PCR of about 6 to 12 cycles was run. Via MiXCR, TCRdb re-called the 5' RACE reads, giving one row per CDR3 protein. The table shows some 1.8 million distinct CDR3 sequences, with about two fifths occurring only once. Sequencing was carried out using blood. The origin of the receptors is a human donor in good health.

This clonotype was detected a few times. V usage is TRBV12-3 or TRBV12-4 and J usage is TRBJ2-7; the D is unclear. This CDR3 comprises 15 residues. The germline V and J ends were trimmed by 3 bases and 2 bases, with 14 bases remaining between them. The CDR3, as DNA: TGTGCCAGCAGTTTCGCAACTAAAACACCCTACGAGCAGTACTTC. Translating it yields CASSFATKTPYEQYF.

The CDR3 DNA reads TGTGCCAGCAGCCCAACACAGGGGACCTACGAGCAGTACTTC. Its protein is CASSPTQGTYEQYF. This chain connects TRBV7-9 to TRBJ2-7; 7 bases fit TRBD1. CDR3 length: 14 amino acids. Looked up from germline, CDR1 is SEHNR and CDR2 is FQNEAQ (reference sequence). V was pared by 5 bases and J by 2 bases, with 6 bases of the junction left unmatched.

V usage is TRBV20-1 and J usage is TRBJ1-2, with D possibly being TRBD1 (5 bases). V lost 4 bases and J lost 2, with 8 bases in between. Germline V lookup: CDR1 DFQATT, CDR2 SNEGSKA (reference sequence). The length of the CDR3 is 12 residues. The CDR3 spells CSAIGVNYGYTF. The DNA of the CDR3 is TGCAGTGCTATAGGGGTGAACTATGGCTACACCTTC.

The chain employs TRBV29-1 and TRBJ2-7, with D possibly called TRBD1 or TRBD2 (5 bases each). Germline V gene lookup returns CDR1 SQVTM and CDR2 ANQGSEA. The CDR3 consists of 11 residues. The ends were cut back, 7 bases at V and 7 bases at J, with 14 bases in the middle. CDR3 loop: CSARRDLEQYF. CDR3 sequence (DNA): TGCAGCGCCAGAAGGGACCTAGAGCAGTACTTC.

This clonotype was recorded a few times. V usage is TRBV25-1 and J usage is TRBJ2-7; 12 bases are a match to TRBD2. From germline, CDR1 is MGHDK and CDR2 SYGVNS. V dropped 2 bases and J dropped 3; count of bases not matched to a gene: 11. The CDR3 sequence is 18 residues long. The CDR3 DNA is TGTGCCAGCAGTGAACCCACTAGCGGGGGGCCGAAAGACTACGAGCAGTACTTC. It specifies CASSEPTSGGPKDYEQYF.

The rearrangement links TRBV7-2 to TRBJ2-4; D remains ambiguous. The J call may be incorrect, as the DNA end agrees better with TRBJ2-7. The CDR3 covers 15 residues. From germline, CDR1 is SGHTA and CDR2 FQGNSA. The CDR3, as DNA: TGTGCCAGCAGCTTATCGGTTCCCCTTTCCTACGAGCAGTACTTC. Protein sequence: CASSLSVPLSYEQYF.

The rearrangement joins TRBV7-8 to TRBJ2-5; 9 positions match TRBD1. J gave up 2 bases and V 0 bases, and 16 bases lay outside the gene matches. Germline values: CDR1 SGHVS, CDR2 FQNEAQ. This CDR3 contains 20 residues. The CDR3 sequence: CASSLAHRPGQGAKQETQYF. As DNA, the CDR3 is TGTGCCAGCAGCTTAGCTCACCGACCGGGACAGGGAGCGAAACAAGAGACCCAGTACTTC.

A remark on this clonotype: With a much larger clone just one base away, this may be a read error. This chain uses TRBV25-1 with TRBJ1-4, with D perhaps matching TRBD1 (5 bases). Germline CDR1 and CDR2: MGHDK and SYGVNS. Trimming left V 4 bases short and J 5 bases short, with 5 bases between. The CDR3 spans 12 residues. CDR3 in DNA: TGTGCCAGCAGTGCAGGGAATGAAAAACTGTTTTTT. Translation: CASSAGNEKLFF.

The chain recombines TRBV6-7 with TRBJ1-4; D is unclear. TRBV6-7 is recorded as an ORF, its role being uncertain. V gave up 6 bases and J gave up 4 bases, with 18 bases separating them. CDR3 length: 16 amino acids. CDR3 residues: CASRKIQWNFNEKLFF. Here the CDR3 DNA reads TGTGCCAGCAGAAAAATCCAGTGGAACTTTAATGAAAAACTGTTTTTT.

DNA of the CDR3: TGCAGCGTTGGCGAGGGGAACATTCAGTACTTC. This sequence encodes CSVGEGNIQYF. V usage is TRBV29-1 and J usage is TRBJ2-4; either TRBD1 or TRBD2 may supply D (5 bases each). Germline loops: CDR1 SQVTM, CDR2 ANQGSEA. This CDR3 spans 11 amino acids. The V end was cut by 4 bases, the J end by 7 bases, with 8 bases between.

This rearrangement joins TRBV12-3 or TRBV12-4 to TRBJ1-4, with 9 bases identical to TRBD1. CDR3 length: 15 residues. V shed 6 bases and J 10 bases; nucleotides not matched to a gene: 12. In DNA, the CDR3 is TGTGCCAGCAGCTGGACAGGACAGGGGCCGGGAAAACTGTTTTTT. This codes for CASSWTGQGPGKLFF.

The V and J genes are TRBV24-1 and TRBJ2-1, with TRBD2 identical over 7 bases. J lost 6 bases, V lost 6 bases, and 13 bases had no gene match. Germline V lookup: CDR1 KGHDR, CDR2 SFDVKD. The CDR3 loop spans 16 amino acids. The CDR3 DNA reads TGTGCCACCAGTTCAGGGCGTGGGAGGGATGTCAATGAGCAGTTCTTC. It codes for CATSSGRGRDVNEQFF.

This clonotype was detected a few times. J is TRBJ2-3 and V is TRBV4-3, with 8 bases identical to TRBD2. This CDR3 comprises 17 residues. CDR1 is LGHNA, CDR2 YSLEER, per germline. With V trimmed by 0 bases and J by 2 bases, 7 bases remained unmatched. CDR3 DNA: TGCGCCAGCAGCCAAGATTTGGAGCGGGGGCTCACAGATACGCAGTATTTT. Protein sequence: CASSQDLERGLTDTQYF.

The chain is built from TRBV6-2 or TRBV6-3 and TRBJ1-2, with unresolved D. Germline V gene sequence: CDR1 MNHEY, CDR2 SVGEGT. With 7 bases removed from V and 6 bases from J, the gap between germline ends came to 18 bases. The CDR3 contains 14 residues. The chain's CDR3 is CASNDGRGFDGYTF. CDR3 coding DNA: TGTGCCAGCAACGACGGCAGAGGATTCGATGGCTACACCTTC.

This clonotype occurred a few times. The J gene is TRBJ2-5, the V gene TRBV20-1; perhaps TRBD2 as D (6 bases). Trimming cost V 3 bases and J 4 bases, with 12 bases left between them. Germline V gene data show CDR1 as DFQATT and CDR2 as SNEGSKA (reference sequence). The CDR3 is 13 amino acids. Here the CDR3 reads CSARDYGGETQYF. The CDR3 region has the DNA TGCAGTGCTAGGGACTACGGGGGAGAGACCCAGTACTTC.

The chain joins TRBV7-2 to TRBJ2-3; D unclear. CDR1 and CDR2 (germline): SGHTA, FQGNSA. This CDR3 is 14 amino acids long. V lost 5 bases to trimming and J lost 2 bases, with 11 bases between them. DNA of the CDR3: TGTGCCAGCAGCCCATTCGGATACACAGATACGCAGTATTTT. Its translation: CASSPFGYTDTQYF.

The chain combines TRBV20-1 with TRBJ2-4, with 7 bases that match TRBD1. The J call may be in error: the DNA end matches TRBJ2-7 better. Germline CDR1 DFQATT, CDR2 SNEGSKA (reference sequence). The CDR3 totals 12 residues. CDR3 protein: CSADTGTDEQYF. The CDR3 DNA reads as TGCAGTGCTGATACCGGGACAGACGAGCAGTACTTC.

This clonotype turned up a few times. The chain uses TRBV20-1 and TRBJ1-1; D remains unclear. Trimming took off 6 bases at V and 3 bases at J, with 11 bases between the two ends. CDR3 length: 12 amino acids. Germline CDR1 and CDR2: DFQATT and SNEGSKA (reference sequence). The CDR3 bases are TGCAGTGCATGTACAGATTACACTGAAGCTTTCTTT. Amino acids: CSACTDYTEAFF.

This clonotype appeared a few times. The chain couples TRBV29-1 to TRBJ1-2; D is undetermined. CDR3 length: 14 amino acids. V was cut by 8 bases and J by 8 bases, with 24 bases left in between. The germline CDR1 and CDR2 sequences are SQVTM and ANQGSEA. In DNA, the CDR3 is TGCAGCATTTACCAAGGTCACCTCTCGAGCGGCTACACCTTC. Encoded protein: CSIYQGHLSSGYTF.

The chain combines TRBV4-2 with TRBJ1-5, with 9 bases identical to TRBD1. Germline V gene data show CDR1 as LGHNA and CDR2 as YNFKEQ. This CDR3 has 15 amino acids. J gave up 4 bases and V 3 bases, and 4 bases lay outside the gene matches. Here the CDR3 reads CASSQGGTGNQPQHF. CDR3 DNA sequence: TGTGCCAGCAGCCAGGGAGGGACAGGGAATCAGCCCCAGCATTTT.

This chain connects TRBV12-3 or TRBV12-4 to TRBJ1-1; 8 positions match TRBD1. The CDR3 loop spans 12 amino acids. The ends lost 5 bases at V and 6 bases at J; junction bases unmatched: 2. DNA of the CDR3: TGTGCCAGCAGTCCAGGGGGCTCTGAAGCTTTCTTT. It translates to CASSPGGSEAFF.

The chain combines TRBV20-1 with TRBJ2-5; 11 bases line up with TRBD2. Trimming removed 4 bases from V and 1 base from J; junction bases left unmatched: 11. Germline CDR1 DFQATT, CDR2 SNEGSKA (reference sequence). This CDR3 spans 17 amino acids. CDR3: CSATILAGENPQETQYF. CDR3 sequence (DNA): TGCAGTGCTACAATACTAGCGGGGGAGAATCCCCAAGAGACCCAGTACTTC.

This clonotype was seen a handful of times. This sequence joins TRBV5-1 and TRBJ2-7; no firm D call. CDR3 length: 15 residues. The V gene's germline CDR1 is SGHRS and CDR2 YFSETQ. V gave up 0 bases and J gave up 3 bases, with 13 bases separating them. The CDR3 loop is CASSLADGSGYEQYF. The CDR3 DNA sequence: TGCGCCAGCAGCTTGGCCGATGGGTCTGGCTACGAGCAGTACTTC.

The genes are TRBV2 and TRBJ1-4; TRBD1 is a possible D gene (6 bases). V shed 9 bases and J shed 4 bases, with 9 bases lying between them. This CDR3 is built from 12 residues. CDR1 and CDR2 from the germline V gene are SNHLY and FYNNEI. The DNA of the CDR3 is TGTGCCAGTACACAGGGTAATGAAAAACTGTTTTTT. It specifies CASTQGNEKLFF.

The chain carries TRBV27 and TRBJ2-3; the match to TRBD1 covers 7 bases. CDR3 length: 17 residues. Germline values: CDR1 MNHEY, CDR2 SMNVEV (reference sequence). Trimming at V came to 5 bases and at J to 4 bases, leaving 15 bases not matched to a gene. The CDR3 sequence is CASSRVRTGQIPDTQYF. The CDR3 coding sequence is TGTGCCAGCAGTAGGGTTCGTACGGGACAGATACCAGATACGCAGTATTTT.

CDR3 protein: CASSLAEVSGSGAKNIQYF. CDR3 nucleotide sequence: TGTGCCAGCAGCTTAGCGGAGGTGTCGGGGAGTGGGGCCAAAAACATTCAGTACTTC. The chain carries TRBV7-2 and TRBJ2-4, with TRBD2 as a possible D gene (5 bases). The germline V gene has CDR1 SGHTA and CDR2 FQGNSA. The CDR3 has 19 amino acids. V shed 0 bases and J shed 1 base, with 19 bases lying between them.

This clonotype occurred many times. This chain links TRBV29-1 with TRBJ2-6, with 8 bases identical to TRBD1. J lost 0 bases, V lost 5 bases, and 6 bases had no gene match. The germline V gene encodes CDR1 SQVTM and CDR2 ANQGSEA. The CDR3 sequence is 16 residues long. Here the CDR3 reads CSVPGQESSGANVLTF. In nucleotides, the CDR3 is TGCAGCGTTCCGGGACAGGAAAGCTCTGGGGCCAACGTCCTGACTTTC.

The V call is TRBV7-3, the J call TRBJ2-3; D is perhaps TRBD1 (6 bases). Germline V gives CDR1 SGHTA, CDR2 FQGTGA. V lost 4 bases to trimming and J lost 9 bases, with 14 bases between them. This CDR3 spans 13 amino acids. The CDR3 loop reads CASSSNPGDTQYF. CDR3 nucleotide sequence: TGTGCCAGCAGCTCGAACCCAGGGGACACGCAGTATTTT.